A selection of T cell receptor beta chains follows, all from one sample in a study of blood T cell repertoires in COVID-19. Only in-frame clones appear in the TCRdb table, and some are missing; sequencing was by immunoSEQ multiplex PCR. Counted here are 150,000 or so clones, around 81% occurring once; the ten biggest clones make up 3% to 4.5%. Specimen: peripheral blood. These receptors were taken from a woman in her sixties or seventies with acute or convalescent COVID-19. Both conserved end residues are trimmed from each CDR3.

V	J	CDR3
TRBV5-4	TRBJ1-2	ASSKGQYYGYT
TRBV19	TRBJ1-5	ASSSNRDSQPQH
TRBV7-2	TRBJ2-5	ASSFEGQPKRAQY
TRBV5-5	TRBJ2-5	ASSSGGIQETQY
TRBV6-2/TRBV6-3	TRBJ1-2	ASSYKTGGVVIGPLNYGYT
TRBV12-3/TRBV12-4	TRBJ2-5	ASSLGGGETQY
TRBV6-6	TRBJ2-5	ASLLDGIQETQY
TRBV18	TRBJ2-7	ASSPGRSGYEQY
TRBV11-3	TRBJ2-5	ASSLDRGETQY
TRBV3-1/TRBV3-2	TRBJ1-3	ASSHRDSGNTIY
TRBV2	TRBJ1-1	ASSSTGSRTEAF
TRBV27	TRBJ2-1	ASTATSGRWDEQF
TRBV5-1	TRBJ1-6	ASSLVGRQGSPLH
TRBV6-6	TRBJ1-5	ASSYSGGGQPQH
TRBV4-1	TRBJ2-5	ASSLQTGVTETQY
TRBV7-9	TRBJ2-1	ASSLSRDRGDF
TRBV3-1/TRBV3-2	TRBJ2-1	ASSQLIREQF
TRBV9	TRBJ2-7	ASSIQGGSDEQY
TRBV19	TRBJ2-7	ASSGAWGSYEQY
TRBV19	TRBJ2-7	ASSPDRTTYEQY
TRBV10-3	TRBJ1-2	AISEPEGHTDYGYT
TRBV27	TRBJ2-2	ASSRNSGRNTGELF
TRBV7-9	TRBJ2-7	ASSPWAGAGGSEQY
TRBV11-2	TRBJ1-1	ASSFDRGPTEAF
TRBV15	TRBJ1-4	ATSPTGTTEKLF
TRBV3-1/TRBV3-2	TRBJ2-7	ASSPGPQGAEQY
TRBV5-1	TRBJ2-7	ASSPASGLSSYEQY
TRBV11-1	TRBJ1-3	ASSSDNPGNTIY
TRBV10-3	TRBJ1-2	AISESPGQGNGYT
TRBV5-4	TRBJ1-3	ASSSSGLYSGNTIY
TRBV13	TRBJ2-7	ASSLAGQGFSEY
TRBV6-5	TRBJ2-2	ASIGTQNTGELF
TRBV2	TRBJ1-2	ASSVGHAPNYGYT
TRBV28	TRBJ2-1	ASSLWGDGLAGGSDEQF
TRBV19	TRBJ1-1	ASSFPPGKTAMNTEAF
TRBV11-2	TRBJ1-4	ASSLAGSPRELF
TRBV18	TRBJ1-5	ASSQGQGNQPQH
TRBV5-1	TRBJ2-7	ASSAGNSGPYEQY
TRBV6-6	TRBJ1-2	ASRSNGYT
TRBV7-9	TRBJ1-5	ASSPAGASNQPQH
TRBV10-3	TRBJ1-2	AITPDRGLVGYT
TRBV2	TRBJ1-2	ASLGAGGRDYGYT